The rows below give T cell receptor beta chains drawn from one sample of a study of T-cell memory formation after mild COVID-19. One entry per CDR3 protein results from TCRdb running MiXCR on the 5' RACE reads. The table includes more than 75,000 distinct CDR3 sequences, about 23% detected once. The specimen was PBMCs or a T cell subset sorted from them (not recorded which). The receptors originated from a man aged 18 to 35 who had mild COVID-19 (a few samples of this study predate the infection). Cell type and time point are not known. The CDR3 runs from the conserved cysteine through the conserved F or W. D genes are given only for firm matches. Only part of the rows carry a size: once, few, many, or a class if the clone is expanded.

V: TRBV5-1
J: TRBJ2-7
size: -
D: TRBD1
DNA: TGCGCCAGCAGCGCTGGACAGGGGGCTACGGAGCAGTACTTC
CDR3: CASSAGQGATEQYF

V: TRBV5-5
J: TRBJ1-2
size: -
D: TRBD1
DNA: TGTGCCAGCAACCCACTCGGACAGGGGAGGAATTCTCCTTACTATGGCTACACCTTC
CDR3: CASNPLGQGRNSPYYGYTF

V: TRBV23-1
J: TRBJ2-2
size: many
D: TRBD1
DNA: TGCGCCAGCAGTCAATCGGGGACAGGGACCACCGGGGAGCTGTTTTTT
CDR3: CASSQSGTGTTGELFF

V: TRBV20-1
J: TRBJ2-5
size: -
D: TRBD1
DNA: TGCAGTGCTAGAGATGCAGGGGGCGCCGGGGAGACCCAGTACTTC
CDR3: CSARDAGGAGETQYF

V: TRBV12-5
J: TRBJ2-1
size: many
D: TRBD1
DNA: TGTGCTAGTGGTTTCGGGACAGGAGTCTTTGAGCAGTTCTTC
CDR3: CASGFGTGVFEQFF

V: TRBV11-2
J: TRBJ2-7
size: few
D: TRBD2
DNA: TGTGCCAGCAGCTCGCTAGCGGGGGGTAACTACGAGCAGTACTTC
CDR3: CASSSLAGGNYEQYF

V: TRBV13
J: TRBJ1-1
size: -
D: -
DNA: TGTGCCAGCAGCTTAGAGGCAGGTTTGAACACTGAAGCTTTCTTT
CDR3: CASSLEAGLNTEAFF

V: TRBV12-3/TRBV12-4
J: TRBJ2-2
size: once
D: TRBD1
DNA: TGTGCCAGCAGTTTAAACGGACAGGGGTACCGGGAGCTGTTTTTT
CDR3: CASSLNGQGYRELFF

V: TRBV27
J: TRBJ1-2
size: -
D: -
DNA: TGTGCCAGCAGCCAGTTCAACGGAGACTATGGCTACACCTTC
CDR3: CASSQFNGDYGYTF

V: TRBV9
J: TRBJ1-2
size: many
D: -
DNA: TGTGCCAGCAGCGTAGGGGGTCCGATCGAGGGTGGCTACACCTTC
CDR3: CASSVGGPIEGGYTF

V: TRBV20-1
J: TRBJ2-1
size: few
D: -
DNA: TGCAGTGCTAGAGGGGGGGACGCAGCATACAATGAGCAGTTCTTC
CDR3: CSARGGDAAYNEQFF

V: TRBV12-3/TRBV12-4
J: TRBJ2-3
size: few
D: -
DNA: TGTGCCAGCAGTGATCTACGAGATACTAGCACAGATACGCAGTATTTT
CDR3: CASSDLRDTSTDTQYF

V: TRBV29-1
J: TRBJ2-2
size: -
D: TRBD2
DNA: TGCAGCGCCGGACTAGCGGGGGGGAACACCGGGGAGCTGTTTTTT
CDR3: CSAGLAGGNTGELFF

V: TRBV7-9
J: TRBJ2-5
size: -
D: -
DNA: TGTGCCAGCAGCTTAGCGAGGGGGGAATGGGAGACCCAGTACTTC
CDR3: CASSLARGEWETQYF

V: TRBV4-1
J: TRBJ1-2
size: -
D: TRBD1
DNA: TGCGCCAGCAGCCTTCGGGACAGGGACCTTCACTATGGCTACACCTTC
CDR3: CASSLRDRDLHYGYTF

V: TRBV29-1
J: TRBJ1-1
size: -
D: -
DNA: TGCAGCGTTGGGGTGATGAACACTGAAGCTTTCTTT
CDR3: CSVGVMNTEAFF

V: TRBV7-9
J: TRBJ1-3
size: -
D: -
DNA: TGTGCCAGCAGCTTAGAGGGGTCCGGAAACACCATATATTTT
CDR3: CASSLEGSGNTIYF

V: TRBV4-3
J: TRBJ2-2
size: -
D: -
DNA: TGCGCCAGCAGCCAAGGGGCCGGGGGGCGCAGCTTGACCGGGGAGCTGTTTTTT
CDR3: CASSQGAGGRSLTGELFF

V: TRBV4-1
J: TRBJ2-1
size: -
D: -
DNA: TGCGCCAGCAGCCAAGCCTCGAGGGAGCAGTTCTTC
CDR3: CASSQASREQFF

V: TRBV7-9
J: TRBJ1-1
size: -
D: -
DNA: TGTGCCAGCAGTGGCCGGGACACCATGAACACTGAAGCTTTCTTT
CDR3: CASSGRDTMNTEAFF

V: TRBV12-3/TRBV12-4
J: TRBJ2-3
size: -
D: TRBD1
DNA: TGTGCCAGCAGTGTCAGGGGGCTTCAAGATACGCAGTATTTT
CDR3: CASSVRGLQDTQYF

V: TRBV27
J: TRBJ1-1
size: -
D: -
DNA: TGTGCCAGCAGTTCCCGGGGGCGGCCAGAAGCTTTCTTT
CDR3: CASSSRGRPEAFF

V: TRBV6-2/TRBV6-3
J: TRBJ2-3
size: -
D: -
DNA: TGTGCCAGCAGTTATGTGTGGGGGAGAGATACGCAGTATTTT
CDR3: CASSYVWGRDTQYF

V: TRBV7-9
J: TRBJ2-7
size: -
D: -
DNA: TGTGCCAGCAGCTTCCCGAGGGAGACCTACGAGCAGTACTTC
CDR3: CASSFPRETYEQYF

V: TRBV20-1
J: TRBJ2-3
size: few
D: -
DNA: TGCAGTGCCAGGGTTATGGGCCTAAATACGCAGTATTTT
CDR3: CSARVMGLNTQYF

V: TRBV7-9
J: TRBJ2-7
size: -
D: TRBD1
DNA: TGTGCCAGCAGCTCAGGGACAGCCGACTCCTACGAGCAGTACTTC
CDR3: CASSSGTADSYEQYF

V: TRBV29-1
J: TRBJ1-2
size: -
D: -
DNA: TGCAGCGTTGAAGAGAGGGGGAGAGGCTATGGCTACACCTTC
CDR3: CSVEERGRGYGYTF

V: TRBV27
J: TRBJ1-6
size: -
D: -
DNA: TGTGCCAGCCGCGACAGACATTCACCCCTCCACTTT
CDR3: CASRDRHSPLHF

V: TRBV20-1
J: TRBJ1-1
size: few
D: TRBD1
DNA: TGCAGTGCTAGAGATCGATCTAGGGGGACAGCTGAAGCTTTCTTT
CDR3: CSARDRSRGTAEAFF

V: TRBV4-2
J: TRBJ2-7
size: -
D: TRBD1
DNA: TGTGCCAGCAGCCTCCGGGTAGGGACAGGGATGTACGAGCAGTACTTC
CDR3: CASSLRVGTGMYEQYF

V: TRBV21-1
J: TRBJ1-1
size: -
D: -
DNA: TGTGCCAGCAGCAAAGTTAAGGAACCGAACACTGAAGCTTTCTTT
CDR3: CASSKVKEPNTEAFF

V: TRBV30
J: TRBJ2-7
size: few
D: -
DNA: TGTGCCTGGGGGTCAGGATACGAGCAGTACTTC
CDR3: CAWGSGYEQYF

V: TRBV9
J: TRBJ2-3
size: -
D: TRBD2
DNA: TGTGCCAGCAGCGTAGGGACCAGCGGGGGGGTCACAGATACGCAGTATTTT
CDR3: CASSVGTSGGVTDTQYF

V: TRBV12-3/TRBV12-4
J: TRBJ2-2
size: -
D: TRBD2
DNA: TGTGCCAGCATGGAGCGGGGGGGCCTTTACACCGGGGAGCTGTTTTTT
CDR3: CASMERGGLYTGELFF

V: TRBV5-1
J: TRBJ2-2
size: few
D: -
DNA: TGCGCCAGCAGCTTCTCCGGCGGCACCGGGGAGCTGTTTTTT
CDR3: CASSFSGGTGELFF

V: TRBV7-9
J: TRBJ2-4
size: -
D: -
DNA: TGTGCCAGCAGCTCGCCCCCTGGGGGAGCGACGAAAAACATTCAGTACTTC
CDR3: CASSSPPGGATKNIQYF

V: TRBV6-5
J: TRBJ2-7
size: few
D: TRBD2
DNA: TGTGCCAGCAGTCGACTAGCGGGGGGCCACTCCTACGAGCAGTACTTC
CDR3: CASSRLAGGHSYEQYF

V: TRBV6-5
J: TRBJ1-4
size: -
D: -
DNA: TGTGCCAGCAGTTACTCCCTTGGAGAAAAACTGTTTTTT
CDR3: CASSYSLGEKLFF

V: TRBV7-8
J: TRBJ2-3
size: -
D: TRBD1
DNA: TGTGCCAGCAGCTGGGGGACAGCTACGACAGATACGCAGTATTTT
CDR3: CASSWGTATTDTQYF

V: TRBV7-9
J: TRBJ1-1
size: -
D: TRBD1
DNA: TGTGCCAGCAAAGAGACAGGGATGGACGCTGAAGCTTTCTTT
CDR3: CASKETGMDAEAFF

V: TRBV4-3
J: TRBJ2-5
size: few
D: -
DNA: TGCGCCAGCAGCCAAGGGAATTGGGAGACCCAGTACTTC
CDR3: CASSQGNWETQYF

V: TRBV7-9
J: TRBJ1-4
size: few
D: -
DNA: TGTGCCAGCAGTTCCCTCGATGAAAAACTGTTTTTT
CDR3: CASSSLDEKLFF

V: TRBV5-1
J: TRBJ1-2
size: once
D: -
DNA: TGCGCCAGCAGCTTTTTCGGGGCCCCCGACTATGGCTACACCTTC
CDR3: CASSFFGAPDYGYTF

V: TRBV6-2/TRBV6-3
J: TRBJ1-1
size: few
D: -
DNA: TGTGCCAGCAGAGGGACGGTAAACACTGAAGCTTTCTTT
CDR3: CASRGTVNTEAFF

V: TRBV7-3
J: TRBJ2-3
size: -
D: TRBD2
DNA: TGTGCCAGCAGCTCCACCGGGACTAGCGACGCAGGGACGCAGTATTTT
CDR3: CASSSTGTSDAGTQYF

V: TRBV7-6
J: TRBJ2-5
size: few
D: -
DNA: TGTGCCAGTAGGAGCGGGCTTGGGGAGACCCAGTACTTC
CDR3: CASRSGLGETQYF

V: TRBV4-2
J: TRBJ2-2
size: few
D: -
DNA: TGTGCCAGCAGCGTTGGGGGCGCGCGGACCGGGGAGCTGTTTTTT
CDR3: CASSVGGARTGELFF

V: TRBV4-1
J: TRBJ2-5
size: few
D: TRBD1
DNA: TGCGCCAGCAGCCCCAACCCGACAGGGTACCAAGAGACCCAGTACTTC
CDR3: CASSPNPTGYQETQYF

V: TRBV12-3/TRBV12-4
J: TRBJ2-2
size: few
D: -
DNA: TGTGCCAGCATGGGTGTTAGTTGGGGGAACACCGGGGAGCTGTTTTTT
CDR3: CASMGVSWGNTGELFF

V: TRBV5-5
J: TRBJ1-1
size: few
D: TRBD1
DNA: TGTGCCAGCAGCTCACAGGGGGGATATACTGAAGCTTTCTTT
CDR3: CASSSQGGYTEAFF

V: TRBV6-2/TRBV6-3
J: TRBJ2-5
size: -
D: -
DNA: TGTGCCAGCGGAGTCGACGAGACCCAGTACTTC
CDR3: CASGVDETQYF